The clone carrying this T cell receptor (beta chain) is categorized as medium-sized. This sample is part of a study of T-cell reconstitution after alpha-beta-depleted transplantation in children. The CDR3 sequence is 12 residues long. Germline V gene data show CDR1 as SGHTA and CDR2 as FQGNSA. The ends were cut back, 5 bases at V and 2 bases at J, with 3 bases in the middle. Molecular barcoding with unique molecular identifiers was used for the TCRbeta library. Each CDR3 protein gets one entry after TCRdb re-called the PCR reads with MiXCR. Of roughly 89,000 distinct CDR3 sequences in the sample, 9% to 15% were seen once.

The V call is TRBV7-2, the J call TRBJ2-2; the D is unclear. The receptor comes from a human donor who donated a stem cell graft to a child with inherited bone marrow failure. The specimen was PBMCs from the stem cell graft donor, collected from the stem cell graft. The CDR3 nucleotides read TGTGCCAGCAGCATTAACACCGGGGAGCTGTTTTTT. This translates into CASSINTGELFF.